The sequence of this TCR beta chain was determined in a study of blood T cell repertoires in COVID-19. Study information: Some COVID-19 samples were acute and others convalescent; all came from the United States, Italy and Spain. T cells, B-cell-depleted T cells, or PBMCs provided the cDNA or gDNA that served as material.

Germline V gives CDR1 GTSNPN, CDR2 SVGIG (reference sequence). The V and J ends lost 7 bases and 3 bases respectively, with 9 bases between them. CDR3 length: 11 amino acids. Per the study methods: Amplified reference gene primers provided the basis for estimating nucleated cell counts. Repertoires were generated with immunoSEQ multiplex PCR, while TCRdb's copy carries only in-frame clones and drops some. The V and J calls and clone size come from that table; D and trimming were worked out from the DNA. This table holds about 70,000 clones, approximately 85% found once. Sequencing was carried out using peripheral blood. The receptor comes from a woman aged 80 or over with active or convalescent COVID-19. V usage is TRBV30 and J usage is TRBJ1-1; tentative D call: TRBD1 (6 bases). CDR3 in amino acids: CALTGYTEAFF. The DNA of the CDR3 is TGTGCCTTGACAGGTTACACTGAAGCTTTCTTT.